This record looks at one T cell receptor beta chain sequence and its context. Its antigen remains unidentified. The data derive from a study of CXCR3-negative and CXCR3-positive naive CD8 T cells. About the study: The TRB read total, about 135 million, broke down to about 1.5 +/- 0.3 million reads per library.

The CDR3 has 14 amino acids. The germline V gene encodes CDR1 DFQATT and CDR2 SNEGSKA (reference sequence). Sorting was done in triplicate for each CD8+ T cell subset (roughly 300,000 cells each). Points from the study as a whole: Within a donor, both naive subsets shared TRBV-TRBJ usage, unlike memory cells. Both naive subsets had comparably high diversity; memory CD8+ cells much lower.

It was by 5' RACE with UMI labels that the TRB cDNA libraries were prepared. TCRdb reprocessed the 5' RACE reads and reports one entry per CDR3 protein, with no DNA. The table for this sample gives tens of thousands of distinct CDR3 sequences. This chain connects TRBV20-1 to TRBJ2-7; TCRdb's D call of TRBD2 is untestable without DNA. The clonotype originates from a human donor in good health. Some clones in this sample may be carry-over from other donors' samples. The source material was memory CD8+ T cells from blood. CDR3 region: CSASSMGLIYEQYF.